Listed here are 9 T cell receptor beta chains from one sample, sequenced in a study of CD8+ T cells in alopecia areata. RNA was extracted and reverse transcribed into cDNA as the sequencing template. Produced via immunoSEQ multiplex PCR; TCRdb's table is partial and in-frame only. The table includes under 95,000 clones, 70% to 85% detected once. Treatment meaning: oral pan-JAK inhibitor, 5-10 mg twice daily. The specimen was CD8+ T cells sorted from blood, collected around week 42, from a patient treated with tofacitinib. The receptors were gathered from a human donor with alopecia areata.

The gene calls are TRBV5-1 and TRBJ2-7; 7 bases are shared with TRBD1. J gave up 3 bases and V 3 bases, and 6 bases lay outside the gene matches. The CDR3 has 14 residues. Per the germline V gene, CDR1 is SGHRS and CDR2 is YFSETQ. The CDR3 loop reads CASSYTRGSYEQYF. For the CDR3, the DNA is TGCGCCAGCAGCTATACCAGGGGGAGCTACGAGCAGTACTTC.

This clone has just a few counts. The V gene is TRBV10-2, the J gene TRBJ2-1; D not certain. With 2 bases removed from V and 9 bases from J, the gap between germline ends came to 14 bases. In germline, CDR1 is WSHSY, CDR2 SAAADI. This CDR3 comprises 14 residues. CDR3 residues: CASSERVEDGEQFF. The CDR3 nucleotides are TGCGCCAGCAGTGAGCGGGTAGAGGATGGTGAGCAGTTCTTC.

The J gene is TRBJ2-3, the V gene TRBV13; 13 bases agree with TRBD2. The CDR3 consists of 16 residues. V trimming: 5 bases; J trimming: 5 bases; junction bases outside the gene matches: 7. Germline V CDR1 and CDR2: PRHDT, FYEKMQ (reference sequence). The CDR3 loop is CASSPLGLAGEDTQYF. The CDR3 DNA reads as TGTGCCAGCAGCCCACTTGGACTAGCGGGGGAAGATACGCAGTATTTT.

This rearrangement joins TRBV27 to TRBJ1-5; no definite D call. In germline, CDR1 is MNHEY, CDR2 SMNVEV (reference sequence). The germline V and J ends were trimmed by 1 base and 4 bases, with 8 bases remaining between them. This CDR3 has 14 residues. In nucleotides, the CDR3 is TGTGCCAGCAGTTTATTTGCGGGGAATCAGCCCCAGCATTTT. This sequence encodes CASSLFAGNQPQHF.

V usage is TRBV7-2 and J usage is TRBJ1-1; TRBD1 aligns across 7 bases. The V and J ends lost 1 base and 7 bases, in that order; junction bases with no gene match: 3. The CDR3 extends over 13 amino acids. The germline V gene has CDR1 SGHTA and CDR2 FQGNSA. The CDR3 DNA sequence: TGTGCCAGCAGCTTAGGAGGGGGCAGTGAAGCTTTCTTT. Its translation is CASSLGGGSEAFF. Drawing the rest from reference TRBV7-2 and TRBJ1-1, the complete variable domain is GAGVSQSPSNKVTEKGKDVELRCDPISGHTALYWYRQSLGQGLEFLIYFQGNSAPDKSGLPSDRFSAERTGGSVSTLTIQRTQQEDSAVYLCASSLGGGSEAFFGQGTRLTVV.

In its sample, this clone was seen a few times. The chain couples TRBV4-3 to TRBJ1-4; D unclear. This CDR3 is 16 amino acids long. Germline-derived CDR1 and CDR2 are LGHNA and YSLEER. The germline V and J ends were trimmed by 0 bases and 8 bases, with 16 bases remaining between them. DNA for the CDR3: TGCGCCAGCAGCCAAGATTGGCAGGCCCCGGCGGAAAAACTGTTTTTT. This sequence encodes CASSQDWQAPAEKLFF.

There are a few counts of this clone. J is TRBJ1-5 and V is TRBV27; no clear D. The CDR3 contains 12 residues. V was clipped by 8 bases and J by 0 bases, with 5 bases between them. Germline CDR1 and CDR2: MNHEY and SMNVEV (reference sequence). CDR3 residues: CASGYSNQPQHF. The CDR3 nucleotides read TGTGCCAGCGGCTATAGCAATCAGCCCCAGCATTTT.

CDR3: CASSMPHKPYEQYF. CDR3 coding DNA: TGTGCCAGTAGTATGCCCCATAAACCCTACGAGCAGTACTTC. The chain joins TRBV19 to TRBJ2-7; no firm D call. Germline V gives CDR1 LNHDA, CDR2 SQIVND (reference sequence). The V end lost 3 bases, the J end lost 2 bases, and 11 bases lay between the germline ends. The CDR3 spans 14 residues.

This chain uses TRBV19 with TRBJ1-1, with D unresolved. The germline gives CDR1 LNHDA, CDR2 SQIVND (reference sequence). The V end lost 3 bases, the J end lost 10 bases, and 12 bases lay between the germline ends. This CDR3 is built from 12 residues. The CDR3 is CASSIPGKVAFF. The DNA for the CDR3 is TGTGCCAGTAGTATCCCGGGGAAGGTAGCTTTCTTT.